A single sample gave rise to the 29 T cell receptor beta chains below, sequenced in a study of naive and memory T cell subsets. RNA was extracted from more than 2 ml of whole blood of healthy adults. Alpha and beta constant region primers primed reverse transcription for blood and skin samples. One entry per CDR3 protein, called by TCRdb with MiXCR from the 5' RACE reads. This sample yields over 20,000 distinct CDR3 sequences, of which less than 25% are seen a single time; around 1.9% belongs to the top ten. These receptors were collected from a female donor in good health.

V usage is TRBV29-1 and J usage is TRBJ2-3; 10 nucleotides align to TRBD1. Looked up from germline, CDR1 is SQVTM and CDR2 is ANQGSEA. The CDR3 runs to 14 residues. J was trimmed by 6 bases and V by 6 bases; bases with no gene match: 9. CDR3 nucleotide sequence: TGCAGCGTCGACGGGACAGGGGCCATCGATACGCAGTATTTT. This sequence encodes CSVDGTGAIDTQYF.

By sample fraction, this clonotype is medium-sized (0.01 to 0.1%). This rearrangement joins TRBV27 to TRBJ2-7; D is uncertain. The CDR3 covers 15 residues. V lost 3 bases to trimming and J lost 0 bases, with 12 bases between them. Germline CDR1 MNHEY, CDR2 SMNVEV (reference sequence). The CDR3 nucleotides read TGTGCCAGCAGTTTCACGGTTCGGGTCTCCTACGAGCAGTACTTC. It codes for CASSFTVRVSYEQYF.

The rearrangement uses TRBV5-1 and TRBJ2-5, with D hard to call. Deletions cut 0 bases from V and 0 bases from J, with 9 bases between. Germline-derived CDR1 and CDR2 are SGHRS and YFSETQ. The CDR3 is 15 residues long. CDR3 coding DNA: TGCGCCAGCAGCTTGGCCGCCAGCAACCAAGAGACCCAGTACTTC. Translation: CASSLAASNQETQYF.

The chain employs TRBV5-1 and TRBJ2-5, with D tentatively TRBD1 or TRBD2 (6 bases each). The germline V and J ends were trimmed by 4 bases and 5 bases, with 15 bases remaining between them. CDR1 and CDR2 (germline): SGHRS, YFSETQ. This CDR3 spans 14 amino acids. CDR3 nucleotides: TGCGCCAGCAGCGACATAGGGGGAGGTGAGACCCAGTACTTC. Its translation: CASSDIGGGETQYF.

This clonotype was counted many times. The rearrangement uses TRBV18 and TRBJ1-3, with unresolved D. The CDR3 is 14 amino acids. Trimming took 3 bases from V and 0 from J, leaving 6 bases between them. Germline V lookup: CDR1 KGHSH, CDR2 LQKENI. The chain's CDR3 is CASSPGSSGNTIYF. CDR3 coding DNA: TGTGCCAGCTCACCGGGCTCCTCTGGAAACACCATATATTTT.

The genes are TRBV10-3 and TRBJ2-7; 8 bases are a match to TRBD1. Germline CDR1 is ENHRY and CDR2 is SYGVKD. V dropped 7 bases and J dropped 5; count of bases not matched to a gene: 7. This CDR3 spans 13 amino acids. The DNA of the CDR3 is TGTGCCATCACTGGAGGACAGGGCGACGAGCAGTACTTC. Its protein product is CAITGGQGDEQYF.

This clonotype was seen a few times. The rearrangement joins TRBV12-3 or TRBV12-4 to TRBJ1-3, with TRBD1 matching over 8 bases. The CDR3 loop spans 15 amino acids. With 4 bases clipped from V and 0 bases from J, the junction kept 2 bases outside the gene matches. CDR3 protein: CASSYTGGSGNTIYF. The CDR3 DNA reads TGTGCCAGCAGTTATACAGGGGGCTCTGGAAACACCATATATTTT.

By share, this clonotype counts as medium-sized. Here the CDR3 DNA reads TGCAGCGTCGGGACGGGGGTCACCGGGGAGCTGTTTTTT. It codes for CSVGTGVTGELFF. The J gene is TRBJ2-2, the V gene TRBV29-1; perhaps TRBD2 as D (6 bases). With 6 bases removed from V and 4 bases from J, the gap between germline ends came to 12 bases. The germline V gene encodes CDR1 SQVTM and CDR2 ANQGSEA. The CDR3 totals 13 residues.

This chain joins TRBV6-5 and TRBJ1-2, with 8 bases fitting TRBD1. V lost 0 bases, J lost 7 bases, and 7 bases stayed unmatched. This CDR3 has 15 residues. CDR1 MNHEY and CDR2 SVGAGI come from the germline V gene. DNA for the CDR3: TGTGCCAGCAGTTACTCGACGGCAGGGGGCTTTGGCTACACCTTC. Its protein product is CASSYSTAGGFGYTF.

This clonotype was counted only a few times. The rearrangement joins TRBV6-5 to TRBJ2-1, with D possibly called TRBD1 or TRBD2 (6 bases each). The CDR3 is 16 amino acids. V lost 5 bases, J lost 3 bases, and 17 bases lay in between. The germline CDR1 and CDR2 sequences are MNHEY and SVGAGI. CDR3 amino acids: CASSARGGRGYNEQFF. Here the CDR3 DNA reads TGTGCCAGCAGTGCAAGAGGGGGGAGAGGCTACAATGAGCAGTTCTTC.

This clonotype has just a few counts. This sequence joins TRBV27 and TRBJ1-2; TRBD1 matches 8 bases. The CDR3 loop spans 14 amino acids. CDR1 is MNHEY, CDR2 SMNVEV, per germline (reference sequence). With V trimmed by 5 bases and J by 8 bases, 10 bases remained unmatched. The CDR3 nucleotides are TGTGCCAGCAGTGGTACAGGGGGGGCGCGGGGCTACACCTTC. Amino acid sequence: CASSGTGGARGYTF.

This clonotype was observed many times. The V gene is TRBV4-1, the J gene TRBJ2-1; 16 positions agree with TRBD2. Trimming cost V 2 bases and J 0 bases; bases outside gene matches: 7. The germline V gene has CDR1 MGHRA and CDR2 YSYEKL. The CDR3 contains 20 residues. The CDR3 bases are TGCGCCAGCAGCCAACAAGGGACTAGCGGGGGGGCCACCTCCTACAATGAGCAGTTCTTC. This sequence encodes CASSQQGTSGGATSYNEQFF.

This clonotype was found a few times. CDR3 protein: CSARRGRDTEAFF. As DNA, the CDR3 is TGCAGTGCTAGAAGGGGCCGGGACACTGAAGCTTTCTTT. V usage is TRBV20-1 and J usage is TRBJ1-1; possible D gene TRBD1, 5 bases. The germline CDR1 and CDR2 sequences are DFQATT and SNEGSKA (reference sequence). Trimming stripped 2 bases from V and 3 bases from J, with 10 bases between. There are 13 residues in the CDR3.

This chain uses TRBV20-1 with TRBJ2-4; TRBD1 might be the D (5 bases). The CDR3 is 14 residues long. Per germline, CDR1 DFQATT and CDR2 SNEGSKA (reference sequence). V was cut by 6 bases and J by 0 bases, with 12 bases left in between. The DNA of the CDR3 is TGCAGTGCCGTCGGACACTCAGCCAAAAACATTCAGTACTTC. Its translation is CSAVGHSAKNIQYF.

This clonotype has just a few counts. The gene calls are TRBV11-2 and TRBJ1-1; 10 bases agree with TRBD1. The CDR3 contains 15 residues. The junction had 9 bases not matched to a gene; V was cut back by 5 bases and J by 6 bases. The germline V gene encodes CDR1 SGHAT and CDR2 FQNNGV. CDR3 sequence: CASSRAGQGGSEAFF. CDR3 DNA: TGTGCCAGCAGCCGTGCCGGACAGGGGGGGTCTGAAGCTTTCTTT.

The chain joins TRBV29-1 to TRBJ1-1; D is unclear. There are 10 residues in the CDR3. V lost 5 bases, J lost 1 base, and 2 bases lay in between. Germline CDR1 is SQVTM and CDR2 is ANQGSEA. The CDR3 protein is CSVWNTEAFF. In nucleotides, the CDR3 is TGCAGCGTTTGGAACACTGAAGCTTTCTTT.

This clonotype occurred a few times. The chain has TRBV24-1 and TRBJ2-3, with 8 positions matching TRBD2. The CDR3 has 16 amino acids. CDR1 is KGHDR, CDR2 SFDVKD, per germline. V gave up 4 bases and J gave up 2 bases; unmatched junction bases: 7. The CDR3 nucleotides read TGTGCCACCAGTGACCCCCTAGCGGGCGACACAGATACGCAGTATTTT. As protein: CATSDPLAGDTDTQYF.

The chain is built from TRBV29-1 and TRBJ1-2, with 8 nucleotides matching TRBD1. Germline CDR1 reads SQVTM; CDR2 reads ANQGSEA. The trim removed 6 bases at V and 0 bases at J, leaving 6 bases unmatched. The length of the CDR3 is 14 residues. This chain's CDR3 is CSVDQGAPNYGYTF. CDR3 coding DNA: TGCAGCGTGGACCAGGGGGCGCCTAACTATGGCTACACCTTC.

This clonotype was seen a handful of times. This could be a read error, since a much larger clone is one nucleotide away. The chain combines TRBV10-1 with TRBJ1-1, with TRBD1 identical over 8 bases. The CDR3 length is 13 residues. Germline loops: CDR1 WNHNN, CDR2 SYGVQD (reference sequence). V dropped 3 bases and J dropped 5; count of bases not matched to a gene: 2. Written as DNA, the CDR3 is TGCGCCAGCAGTGAAACAGGGGGGACTGAAGCTTTCTTT. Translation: CASSETGGTEAFF.

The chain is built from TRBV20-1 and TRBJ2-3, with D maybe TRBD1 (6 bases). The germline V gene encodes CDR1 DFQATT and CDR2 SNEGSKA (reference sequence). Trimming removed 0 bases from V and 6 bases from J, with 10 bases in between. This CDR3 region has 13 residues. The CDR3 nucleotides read TGCAGTGCTAGAGATGGGGGCCCCGATACGCAGTATTTT. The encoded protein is CSARDGGPDTQYF.

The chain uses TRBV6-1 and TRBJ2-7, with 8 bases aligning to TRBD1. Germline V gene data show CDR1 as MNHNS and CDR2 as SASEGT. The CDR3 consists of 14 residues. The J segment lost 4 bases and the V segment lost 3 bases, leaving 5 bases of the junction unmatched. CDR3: CASSDLQGVYEQYF. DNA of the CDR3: TGTGCCAGCAGTGACCTACAGGGGGTGTACGAGCAGTACTTC.

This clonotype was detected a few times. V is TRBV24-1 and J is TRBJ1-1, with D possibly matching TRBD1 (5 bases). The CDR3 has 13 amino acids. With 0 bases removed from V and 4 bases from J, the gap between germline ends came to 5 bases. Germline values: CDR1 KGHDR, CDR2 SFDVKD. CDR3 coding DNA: TGTGCCACCAGTGATTTGCAGGGCACTGAAGCTTTCTTT. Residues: CATSDLQGTEAFF.

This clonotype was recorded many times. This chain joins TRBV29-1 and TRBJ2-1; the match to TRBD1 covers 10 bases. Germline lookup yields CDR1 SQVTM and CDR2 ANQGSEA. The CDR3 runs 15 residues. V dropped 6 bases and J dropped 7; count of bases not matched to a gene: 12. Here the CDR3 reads CSVATGTGDLNEQFF. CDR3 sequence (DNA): TGCAGCGTCGCCACCGGGACAGGGGACCTTAATGAGCAGTTCTTC.

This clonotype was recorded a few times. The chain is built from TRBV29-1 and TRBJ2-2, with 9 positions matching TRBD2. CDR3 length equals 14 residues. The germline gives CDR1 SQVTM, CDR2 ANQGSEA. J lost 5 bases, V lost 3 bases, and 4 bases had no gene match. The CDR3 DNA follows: TGCAGCGTTGATCAGCGGGGGGTGACCGGGGAGCTGTTTTTT. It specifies CSVDQRGVTGELFF.

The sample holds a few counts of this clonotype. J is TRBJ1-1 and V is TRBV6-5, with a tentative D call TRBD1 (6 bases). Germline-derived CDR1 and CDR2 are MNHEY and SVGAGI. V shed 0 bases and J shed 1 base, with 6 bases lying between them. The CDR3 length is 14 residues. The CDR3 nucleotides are TGTGCCAGCAGTTACTCGACAGGGAACACTGAAGCTTTCTTT. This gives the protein CASSYSTGNTEAFF.

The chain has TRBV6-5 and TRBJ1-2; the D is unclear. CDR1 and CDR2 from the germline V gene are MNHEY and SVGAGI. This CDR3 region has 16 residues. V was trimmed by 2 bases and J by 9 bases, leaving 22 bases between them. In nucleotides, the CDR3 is TGTGCCAGCAGTTACCTCTATTCCAGGCGGGGTTGGAGCTACACCTTC. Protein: CASSYLYSRRGWSYTF.

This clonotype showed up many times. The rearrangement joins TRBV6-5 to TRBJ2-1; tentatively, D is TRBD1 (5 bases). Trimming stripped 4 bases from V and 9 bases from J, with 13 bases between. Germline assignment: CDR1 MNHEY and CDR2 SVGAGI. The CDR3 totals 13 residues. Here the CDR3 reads CASSSRARSEQFF. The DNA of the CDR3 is TGTGCCAGCAGTTCCAGGGCGCGTAGTGAGCAGTTCTTC.

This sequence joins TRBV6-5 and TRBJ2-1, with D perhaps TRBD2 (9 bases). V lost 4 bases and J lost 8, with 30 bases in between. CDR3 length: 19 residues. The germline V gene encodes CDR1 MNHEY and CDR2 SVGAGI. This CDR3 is CASSFTGGPGLAGVDEQFF. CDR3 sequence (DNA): TGTGCCAGCAGTTTTACAGGGGGACCTGGGTTAGCGGGAGTCGATGAGCAGTTCTTC.

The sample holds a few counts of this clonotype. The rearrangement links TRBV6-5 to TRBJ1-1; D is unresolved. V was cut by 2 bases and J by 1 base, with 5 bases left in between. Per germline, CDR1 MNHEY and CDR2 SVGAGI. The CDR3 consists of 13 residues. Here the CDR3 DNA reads TGTGCCAGCAGTTACGGGCAGAACACTGAAGCTTTCTTT. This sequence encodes CASSYGQNTEAFF.